This T cell receptor (beta chain) was documented in a study of T cell changes during pregnancy in multiple sclerosis. Profiled with immunoSEQ multiplex PCR; TCRdb holds only in-frame clones, not every one. The sample records more than 65,000 clones, just over 90% being singletons. The sequence was obtained from a female donor with multiple sclerosis, enrolled in a pregnancy study. The sequenced sample was CD4+ T cells from peripheral blood mononuclear cells, obtained before pregnancy.

The CDR3 coding sequence is TGCGCCAGCAGCTTGGGTGGACATAGCCAAGAGACCCAGTACTTC. Its protein is CASSLGGHSQETQYF. The chain employs TRBV5-1 and TRBJ2-5, with D possibly TRBD1 on 5 matching bases. Trimming removed 0 bases at V and 1 base at J, with 10 bases between. CDR1 and CDR2 (germline): SGHRS, YFSETQ. The length of the CDR3 is 15 residues. The full variable domain, completed using reference TRBV5-1 and TRBJ2-5, is KAGVTQTPRYLIKTRGQQVTLSCSPISGHRSVSWYQQTPGQGLQFLFEYFSETQRNKGNFPGRFSGRQFSNSRSEMNVSTLELGDSALYLCASSLGGHSQETQYFGPGTRLLVL.